Listed below are T cell receptor beta chains from one sample, sequenced in a study of cytomegalovirus exposure and HLA in healthy donors. TCRdb's copy holds only in-frame clones and misses some; the assay was immunoSEQ multiplex PCR. The profile shows 85,000 to 110,000 clones, 75% to 85% of them singletons. Material: PBMCs. Source of these receptors: a woman between 18 and 30 years old in good health and CMV-seropositive. The CDR3 runs from the conserved cysteine through the conserved F or W. A D gene is named only where the DNA matches it firmly. The size field is filled for only some rows; it gives once, few, many or a size class.

d_call	v_call	j_call	clone_size	cdr3_nt	cdr3_aa
TRBD1	TRBV6-5	TRBJ1-5	few	TGTGCCAGCAGTGGGCGGACAGGGGGAAGACAGCCCCAGCATTTT	CASSGRTGGRQPQHF
TRBD2	TRBV7-9	TRBJ2-7	-	TGTGCCAGCAGCTCCGCCTCGGGACTAGCGGGAGCCTGGTCCTACGAGCAGTACTTC	CASSSASGLAGAWSYEQYF
TRBD2	TRBV6-6	TRBJ2-2	-	TGTGCCAGCACGACTAGCGGTATTAACACCGGGGAGCTGTTTTTT	CASTTSGINTGELFF
TRBD1	TRBV5-4	TRBJ2-3	-	TGTGCCAGCAGCTCGATACAGGGGGCGTCAGATACGCAGTATTTT	CASSSIQGASDTQYF
-	TRBV10-3	TRBJ1-4	few	TGTGCCACCACGGAGGGTCCTAATGAAAAACTGTTTTTT	CATTEGPNEKLFF
-	TRBV13	TRBJ2-5	-	TGTGCCAGCAGCCACCCCGCCATCAGGGAGACCCAGTACTTC	CASSHPAIRETQYF
-	TRBV7-3	TRBJ2-5	-	TGTGCCAGCAGCCTGGGAGGCCAAGAGACCCAGTACTTC	CASSLGGQETQYF
-	TRBV7-2	TRBJ1-5	-	TGTGCCAGCAGTTTCCGGGACACGGCAAATCAGCCCCAGCATTTT	CASSFRDTANQPQHF
TRBD1	TRBV5-6	TRBJ1-6	-	TGTGCCAGCAGCTTTATACAGGGGAATTCACCCCTCCACTTT	CASSFIQGNSPLHF
-	TRBV19	TRBJ1-1	-	TGTGCCAGTAGTCCAAGGCGGGGTAACACTGAAGCTTTCTTT	CASSPRRGNTEAFF
-	TRBV1	TRBJ2-3	once	TGCACCAGCAGCCAAGATCTAACGGGTTCCACGCAGTATTTT	CTSSQDLTGSTQYF
-	TRBV25-1	TRBJ1-4	-	TGTGCCACCACAGACCGAACAACTAATGAAAAACTGTTTTTT	CATTDRTTNEKLFF
-	TRBV9	TRBJ2-2	-	TGTGCCAGCAGCGCTAACTGGGGCTCCGGGGAGCTGTTTTTT	CASSANWGSGELFF
TRBD2	TRBV6-5	TRBJ2-7	-	TGTGCCAGCAGTAGAGGACTAGCGTACGAGCAGTACTTC	CASSRGLAYEQYF
TRBD1	TRBV19	TRBJ1-5	-	TGTGCCAGTAGTTTCACAGGGGATTATCAGCCCCAGCATTTT	CASSFTGDYQPQHF
TRBD1	TRBV5-1	TRBJ1-2	once	TGCGCCAGCAGCTTACAGGGGCTCGATGGCTACACCTTC	CASSLQGLDGYTF
TRBD2	TRBV14	TRBJ2-7	once	TGTGCCAGCAGCCGAACGCCGGGGGGCGAGCAGTACTTC	CASSRTPGGEQYF
-	TRBV25-1	TRBJ1-2	-	TGTGCCAGCAGACGAGGGTCAAACTATGGCTACACCTTC	CASRRGSNYGYTF
TRBD1	TRBV27	TRBJ2-6	few	TGTGCCAGCAGTTTAAGGGTAGGGACAGGGGGCTCTGGGGCCAACGTCCTGACTTTC	CASSLRVGTGGSGANVLTF
-	TRBV7-9	TRBJ1-5	-	TGTGCCAGCAGCCCGGAGGAGGGCGGACAGCCCCAGCATTTT	CASSPEEGGQPQHF
TRBD1	TRBV6-5	TRBJ1-6	-	TGTGCCAGCAGTTACTTCCAGGGGGGTGATTCACCCCTCCACTTT	CASSYFQGGDSPLHF
-	TRBV7-8	TRBJ1-4	-	TGTGCCAGCAGCTTAGAGGCAGGGTGGAATGAAAAACTGTTTTTT	CASSLEAGWNEKLFF